A single T cell receptor beta chain is shown here with its context. Its antigen is currently not known. Per-nucleotide qualities are absent, and no much larger clonotype sits a single base away. This sample stems from a study of identical twins (dated by TCRdb to between 2015 and 2016). General notes on the study: The study deep-sequenced TCR alpha and beta repertoires from monozygotic twins, unrelated adults of various ages and cord blood to test whether fetal clonotypes persist. Replicate twin experiments were performed at different times using different library preparation protocols to rule out contamination.

Clipping removes 4 bases from V and 0 bases from J, with 4 as the unmatched junction base count. The CDR3 sequence holds 16 residues, the cysteine and phenylalanine included. The CDR3 DNA has 48 bases and is translated from base 1. Based on the germline V gene, the CDR1 and CDR2 sequences are LGHNA and YSLEER. Only healthy Caucasian donors were included. Three pairs of female monozygotic twins, all aged about 18 to 30 years, were included in the twin cohort. Peripheral blood mononuclear cells were the source from which RNA for the TCR libraries was isolated. Overall study outcomes, separate from this receptor: Invariant T cells such as MAIT and iNKT could partly confound zero-insertion analyses, though diverse VJ usage argued against this for most clonotypes. Out-of-frame TCR alpha sequences shared between twins showed an excess of low generation-probability sequences compared with coincidental sharing between unrelated individuals. In monozygotic twins, recombination models systematically underestimated out-of-frame TCR alpha sharing, but the models matched the sharing seen between unrelated individuals. Fewer insertions were carried by abundant cord blood beta clonotypes; a weaker similar trend was observed in young adult naive repertoires, while no such trend was observed in memory repertoires. Because the same donors could not be followed over many years, the conclusions depended on cross-sectional statistical analysis. Excess twin sharing in beta out-of-frame sequences was weaker because fewer shared sequences lowered the signal-to-noise ratio.

The method behind the library was 5' RACE. Sequenced on an Illumina HiSeq 2000. A universal primer binding site was added through template switching, and the final cDNA carried a unique molecular identifier so that TCR cDNA molecules could be counted accurately. Specific primers in the conserved constant-segment region were used to synthesize first-strand cDNA for the TCR alpha and beta chains. To control for contamination, every cDNA library was double barcoded, receiving both a SMART-Mk sample barcode and Illumina barcodes. TruSeq adapter sequences, together with Illumina sample barcodes, were added in two successive PCR steps. The Illumina HiSeq platform was used with custom primers to sequence TCR alpha and beta cDNA libraries. In the original analysis: MiGEC was used to process raw reads and extract unique molecular identifiers, and MiXCR was used to find CDR3 positions. For each individual, recombination models were inferred using an EM algorithm with the repgenHMM and IGoR tools. The tcR package in R was used for shared clonotype analysis, with sharing normalized by the product of cloneset sizes. To study raw recombination without the effects of thymic and clonal selection, out-of-frame nonproductive sequences were analyzed. TCRdb trimmed the raw reads at Q25, called clones with MiXCR and kept productive beta chains. Every distinct CDR3 protein forms one entry, paired with its most common genes and DNA. The V and J calls were determined by TCRdb, not by the authors. The sample profile shows 690,000 or so distinct CDR3 sequences; around 8.3% of them were found once. The ten largest clones take up roughly 0.9% of the sample.

These data are also associated with another study on yellow fever vaccine responses in identical twins. Taken from the second paper: The authors reported that the T cell response to vaccination in identical twins appeared partly convergent and partly personalized. The study precisely tracked vaccine-responding T cell clones in identical twins.

This chain is built from TRBV4-3 and TRBJ1-1, with TRBD1 identical over 11 junction bases. Specimen: PBMCs. This sequence originates from a woman younger than 30 in good health. For the CDR3, the sequence is CASSPGTGGMNTEAFF. The sequence in DNA is TGCGCCAGCAGCCCCGGGACAGGGGGTATGAACACTGAAGCTTTCTTT.